This T cell receptor (beta chain) was profiled in a study of metastatic and nonmetastatic thyroid tumors. Study summary: Repertoire comparison spanned blood and tumor or nodule tissue of malignant and benign thyroid patients.

TCRdb called clones again from the PCR reads with MiXCR. The sample lists approximately 21,000 clones; just over 20% were seen once. This clone was counted ten times or more. Its antigen is unidentified. Germline CDR1 and CDR2: DFQATT and SNEGSKA (reference sequence). This CDR3 comprises 14 residues. Deletions cut 0 bases from V and 0 bases from J, with 6 bases between. Points from the study as a whole: Reportedly, malignant thyroid tumors had significantly higher TCR beta diversity than benign nodules, in blood and tumor.

Prior to thyroid surgery, none of the patients had received any treatment. This clonotype was sampled from a female donor with papillary thyroid cancer or a benign thyroid nodule (not recorded which). Some clones in this sample may be carry-over from other donors' samples. Sequencing input: blood. The chain recombines TRBV20-1 with TRBJ1-5; D call uncertain. The CDR3 here is CSARDGLSNQPQHF. Written as DNA, the CDR3 is TGCAGTGCTAGAGACGGGCTTAGCAATCAGCCCCAGCATTTT.